This T cell receptor beta chain was observed in a study of T cells in Graves' hyperthyroidism and ophthalmopathy. Study as a whole: Once the initial diagnosis was made, peripheral blood was obtained before any treatment. Study outcomes and limitations: In simple terms, a model built on 13 V-J features told ophthalmopathy apart from stable hyperthyroidism.

Used for diagnoses were clinical symptoms, serum thyroxine and TRAb, thyroid ultrasound and orbital computed tomography. PBMCs were collected from an approximately 10 ml volume of fresh peripheral blood. The germline CDR1 and CDR2 sequences are SGHNT and YYREEE (reference sequence). Trimming left V 0 bases short and J 3 bases short, with 16 bases between. The CDR3 covers 16 residues. TCR beta CDR3 regions were amplified from RNA. RT-PCR in the first round (using the HTBI primer set) targeted the TCR CDR3. TCRdb used MiXCR to reprocess the multiplex PCR reads, holding one entry per CDR3 protein. The sample contains over 700,000 distinct CDR3 sequences, about a third of which appear only once. As to this clonotype: As yet, its antigen is unknown.

This clonotype originated in a woman in her thirties or forties with Graves' hyperthyroidism. Sequencing was performed on blood. V is TRBV5-4 and J is TRBJ2-7, with a tentative D call TRBD2 (5 bases). The CDR3, as DNA: TGTGCCAGCAGCTTGGGAGCGGACCGACAACACTACGAGCAGTACTTC. It encodes CASSLGADRQHYEQYF.